Presented here are 3 T cell receptor beta chains from one specimen sequenced in a study of T cell clonality in common variable immunodeficiency. Some clones are missing from TCRdb's copy, which holds only in-frame ones; the method was immunoSEQ multiplex PCR. This table holds roughly 34,000 clones with no singletons; the top ten claim 5.5% to 7%. These receptors' targets are unknown. The study, taken as a whole, reports: Fewer deletions and N-nucleotide insertions were reportedly seen in common variable immunodeficiency TCR beta sequences.

Sequenced: peripheral blood mononuclear cells. All receptors derive from a human donor with common variable immunodeficiency.

A few counts support this clone. The read falls 3 residues short of the CDR3 end, and the missing part is taken from the germline J gene. The gene calls are TRBV7-8 and TRBJ2-7; no firm D call. CDR1 and CDR2 (germline): SGHVS, FQNEAQ. V was pared by 5 bases and J by 4 bases, with 6 bases between. The CDR3 covers 11 residues. The CDR3 sequence is CASSPGYEQYF. The DNA read from the CDR3 is TGTGCCAGCAGCCCCGGTTACGAG.

With respect to this clone: The CDR3 end falls 3 residues outside the read, so it is completed with the germline J gene. The chain carries TRBV7-9 and TRBJ1-4; no clear D. Per germline, CDR1 SEHNR and CDR2 FQNEAQ (reference sequence). This CDR3 has 14 amino acids. V was clipped by 1 base and J by 8 bases, with 11 bases between them. The CDR3 sequence: CASSLGDSMEKLFF. The sequenced part of the CDR3 DNA is TGTGCCAGCAGCTTAGGTGATTCTATGGAAAAA.

As for this clone: The missing CDR3 end, 3 residues past where the read stops, is filled in from the germline J gene. This chain uses TRBV5-6 with TRBJ2-7; D gene uncertain. Deletions cut 0 bases from V and 3 bases from J, with 10 bases between. Germline assignment: CDR1 SGHDT and CDR2 YYEEEE. This CDR3 comprises 14 residues. The CDR3 here is CASSLVARNYEQYF. Partial CDR3 DNA: TGTGCCAGCAGCTTGGTGGCCAGGAACTACGAG.